This T cell receptor beta chain originates from a study of T cells in Graves' hyperthyroidism and ophthalmopathy. RNA transcripts were the template for amplifying TCR beta CDR3 regions. Using the HTBI primer set, a first-round RT-PCR was run on the TCR CDR3. MiXCR was run by TCRdb on the multiplex PCR reads, yielding one entry per CDR3 protein. The top ten clones hold just over 55% of a sample with about 290,000 distinct CDR3 sequences, about a sixth of them seen once. This clonotype was detected many times. Each ophthalmopathy patient scored at least 3 on the Clinical Activity Score and at least 4 on NOSPECS grade, with duration under 3 months. A roughly 9.3 ml volume of fresh peripheral blood provided the PBMCs. The CDR3 is 12 residues long. Germline V gene data show CDR1 as SQVTM and CDR2 as ANQGSEA. The J segment lost 3 bases and the V segment lost 6 bases, leaving 4 bases of the junction unmatched.

The source material was blood. The chain couples TRBV29-1 to TRBJ2-5; 7 nucleotides match TRBD1. The source is a woman aged 55-70 years with Graves' ophthalmopathy. The CDR3 coding sequence is TGCAGCGTCGAAACAGGGGAAGAGACCCAGTACTTC. This sequence encodes CSVETGEETQYF.